The 5 T cell receptor beta chains below were found in one sample sequenced in a study of early T cells in non-severe SARS-CoV-2 infection. TCRdb re-analysed the 5' RACE reads in MiXCR, keeping a single row per CDR3 protein. The sample contains about 89,000 distinct CDR3 sequences, roughly 15% of which appear only once. This specimen consisted of whole blood, obtained at baseline. Receptors were obtained from an adult who was a healthcare worker with PCR-confirmed SARS-CoV-2 infection or an uninfected control (not recorded which).

The table lists this clonotype with a few counts. The CDR3 DNA is TGTGCCAGCAGCCTGGATCAGGGTACCTACGAGCAGTACTTC. Protein product: CASSLDQGTYEQYF. V and J are TRBV3-1 and TRBJ2-7; tentatively, D is TRBD1 (5 bases). V shed 4 bases and J shed 2 bases, with 12 bases lying between them. CDR3 length: 14 residues. The V gene's germline CDR1 is LGHDT and CDR2 YNNKEL (reference sequence).

This clonotype was seen a handful of times. This chain links TRBV5-1 with TRBJ2-5; 7 nucleotides agree with TRBD1. The germline V gene has CDR1 SGHRS and CDR2 YFSETQ. V was clipped by 4 bases and J by 0 bases; unmatched bases: 9. The CDR3 loop spans 16 amino acids. The CDR3 sequence: CASSIAGTAYQETQYF. CDR3 in DNA: TGCGCCAGCAGCATAGCCGGGACAGCGTACCAAGAGACCCAGTACTTC.

The chain employs TRBV7-2 and TRBJ1-6, with 9 bases fitting TRBD1. The CDR3 runs 15 residues. Trimming cost V 1 base and J 14 bases; bases outside gene matches: 9. The V gene's germline CDR1 is SGHTA and CDR2 FQGNSA. CDR3 DNA: TGTGCCAGCAGCTTAGAAGGGACAGGGTTTATAACCCTCCACTTT. It translates to CASSLEGTGFITLHF.

This clonotype was counted a few times. CDR3 DNA: TGTGCCAGCAGCTCCAGTAGCTCCGAGCAGTACTTC. Protein: CASSSSSSEQYF. V is TRBV11-2 and J is TRBJ2-7, with unresolved D. Trimming removed 4 bases from V and 6 bases from J, with 10 bases in between. CDR3 size: 12 residues. Per germline, CDR1 SGHAT and CDR2 FQNNGV.

The chain employs TRBV12-3 or TRBV12-4 and TRBJ1-2; D is unresolved. V lost 4 bases to trimming and J lost 6 bases, with 12 bases between them. The CDR3 extends over 13 amino acids. CDR3: CASSSSMLHGYTF. The DNA of the CDR3 is TGTGCCAGCAGTTCATCCATGCTCCATGGCTACACCTTC.